Reported below is one TCR beta chain. Its antigen remains unknown. Unique molecular identifiers were incorporated into the prepared TCRbeta library. TCRdb reanalysed the PCR reads using MiXCR and keeps one entry per CDR3 protein. The sample holds 120,000 or so distinct CDR3 sequences, 23% seen once. Trimming at V came to 5 bases and at J to 4 bases, leaving 4 bases not matched to a gene. The CDR3 loop spans 14 amino acids. Germline CDR1 and CDR2: MNHEY and SVGAGI. The sample originates from a study of T-cell reconstitution after alpha-beta-depleted transplantation in children. Notes on the study in general: T cells produced anew were the main source of T-cell counts and diversity one year after transplant. Two months or so post-transplant, alpha-beta T cells reportedly derived from several hundred expanded graft clones. The study traced high day-60 TCRbeta diversity in some patients to surviving recipient T cells and thymic progenitors.

This chain joins TRBV6-5 and TRBJ2-5; 10 bases agree with TRBD1. This receptor was taken from a male patient aged 2 to 10 who had a stem cell transplant for chronic granulomatous disease, so the T cells may come from the graft donor. Here the sequenced sample was PBMCs, mostly from graft donor cells, taken 180 days after TCRalphabeta/CD19-depleted stem cell transplant. Here the CDR3 reads CASSRDRGSETQYF. CDR3 DNA: TGTGCCAGCAGTCGGGACAGGGGTTCAGAGACCCAGTACTTC.